The rows below give T cell receptor beta chains drawn from one sample of a study of cytomegalovirus exposure and HLA in healthy donors. Using immunoSEQ multiplex PCR, the repertoire was profiled, and TCRdb retains in-frame clones only, with some absent. The repertoire has about 200,000 clones, 65% to 85% of them found once; the top ten carry roughly 0.095%. The sequenced material came from PBMCs. Receptors were obtained from a boy aged 2 to 9 in good health and CMV-seronegative. The CDR3 runs from the conserved cysteine through the conserved F or W. Fields, in order: V gene, D gene, J gene, clone size, CDR3 protein, CDR3 DNA. A D gene is named only where the DNA matches it firmly. Rows give clone size only sometimes, using once, few, many, or a class for an expanded clone.

V gene: TRBV27; D gene: NA; J gene: TRBJ1-1; clone size: NA; CDR3 protein: CASSLGYRGTEAFF; CDR3 DNA: TGTGCCAGCAGTTTAGGGTATAGGGGGACTGAAGCTTTCTTT
V gene: TRBV7-8; D gene: TRBD2; J gene: TRBJ2-5; clone size: NA; CDR3 protein: CASSQEAGIGETQYF; CDR3 DNA: TGTGCCAGCAGCCAAGAAGCGGGGATAGGAGAGACCCAGTACTTC
V gene: TRBV7-8; D gene: TRBD2; J gene: TRBJ2-1; clone size: NA; CDR3 protein: CASSLYGSGGGEQFF; CDR3 DNA: TGTGCCAGCAGCTTATATGGAAGCGGGGGGGGTGAGCAGTTCTTC
V gene: TRBV5-6; D gene: NA; J gene: TRBJ1-2; clone size: NA; CDR3 protein: CASSTDRVYGYTF; CDR3 DNA: TGTGCCAGCAGCACCGACAGAGTCTATGGCTACACCTTC
V gene: TRBV4-3; D gene: TRBD1; J gene: TRBJ1-4; clone size: NA; CDR3 protein: CASSQTGGRGEKLFF; CDR3 DNA: TGCGCCAGCAGCCAAACAGGGGGAAGGGGGGAAAAACTGTTTTTT
V gene: TRBV6-1; D gene: TRBD2; J gene: TRBJ2-7; clone size: NA; CDR3 protein: CASSLMWGGEQYF; CDR3 DNA: TGTGCCAGCAGCTTGATGTGGGGGGGCGAGCAGTACTTC
V gene: TRBV11-2; D gene: TRBD1; J gene: TRBJ1-2; clone size: once; CDR3 protein: CASSLVLRQGNDYGYTF; CDR3 DNA: TGTGCCAGCAGCTTAGTATTGAGACAGGGTAACGACTATGGCTACACCTTC
V gene: TRBV2; D gene: TRBD2; J gene: TRBJ2-3; clone size: NA; CDR3 protein: CASSERGVPDTQYF; CDR3 DNA: TGTGCCAGCAGTGAGCGGGGGGTCCCAGATACGCAGTATTTT
V gene: TRBV18; D gene: TRBD1; J gene: TRBJ2-5; clone size: NA; CDR3 protein: CASSPRQGQYQETQYF; CDR3 DNA: TGTGCCAGCTCACCTCGACAGGGCCAGTACCAAGAGACCCAGTACTTC
V gene: TRBV19; D gene: TRBD1; J gene: TRBJ2-2; clone size: NA; CDR3 protein: CASSRYRGPGELFF; CDR3 DNA: TGTGCCAGTAGCCGCTACAGGGGTCCCGGGGAGCTGTTTTTT
V gene: TRBV7-2; D gene: NA; J gene: TRBJ1-1; clone size: NA; CDR3 protein: CASSPHRDTEAFF; CDR3 DNA: TGTGCCAGCAGCCCCCACAGGGACACTGAAGCTTTCTTT
V gene: TRBV7-9; D gene: NA; J gene: TRBJ2-1; clone size: NA; CDR3 protein: CASSLPGDNEQFF; CDR3 DNA: TGTGCCAGCAGCCTCCCCGGAGACAATGAGCAGTTCTTC
V gene: TRBV6-5; D gene: NA; J gene: TRBJ1-2; clone size: NA; CDR3 protein: CASSYNRVNGYTF; CDR3 DNA: TGTGCCAGCAGTTATAACAGGGTTAATGGCTACACCTTC
V gene: TRBV5-4; D gene: TRBD1; J gene: TRBJ2-3; clone size: NA; CDR3 protein: CASKVTGNGDTQYF; CDR3 DNA: TGTGCCAGCAAGGTGACAGGGAATGGGGATACGCAGTATTTT
V gene: TRBV5-6; D gene: NA; J gene: TRBJ2-5; clone size: NA; CDR3 protein: CASSSLGRETQYF; CDR3 DNA: TGTGCCAGCAGCTCACTAGGTAGAGAGACCCAGTACTTC
V gene: TRBV19; D gene: TRBD1; J gene: TRBJ1-4; clone size: NA; CDR3 protein: CASSVGQAQNEKLFF; CDR3 DNA: TGTGCCAGTAGTGTAGGACAGGCCCAAAATGAAAAACTGTTTTTT
V gene: TRBV7-2; D gene: NA; J gene: TRBJ1-1; clone size: NA; CDR3 protein: CASSLVGGPTEAFF; CDR3 DNA: TGTGCCAGCAGCTTAGTGGGGGGGCCCACTGAAGCTTTCTTT
V gene: TRBV7-9; D gene: TRBD2; J gene: TRBJ2-1; clone size: NA; CDR3 protein: CASSLSGGDYNEQFF; CDR3 DNA: TGTGCCAGCAGCCTTAGCGGGGGGGACTACAATGAGCAGTTCTTC
V gene: TRBV7-2; D gene: NA; J gene: TRBJ2-1; clone size: few; CDR3 protein: CASSLAGLDGDEQFF; CDR3 DNA: TGTGCCAGCAGCTTAGCGGGGCTCGACGGAGATGAGCAGTTCTTC
V gene: TRBV7-9; D gene: TRBD2; J gene: TRBJ2-5; clone size: NA; CDR3 protein: CASSHRVAGETQYF; CDR3 DNA: TGTGCCAGCAGCCACCGAGTAGCGGGAGAGACCCAGTACTTC
V gene: TRBV6-1; D gene: NA; J gene: TRBJ1-1; clone size: once; CDR3 protein: CASSGGRGTEAFF; CDR3 DNA: TGTGCCAGCAGTGGGGGCCGAGGCACTGAAGCTTTCTTT
V gene: TRBV18; D gene: TRBD1; J gene: TRBJ1-2; clone size: NA; CDR3 protein: CASSRTGGDGYTF; CDR3 DNA: TGTGCCAGCTCACGTACAGGGGGCGATGGCTACACCTTC
V gene: TRBV4-1; D gene: TRBD1; J gene: TRBJ2-7; clone size: once; CDR3 protein: CASSQERPTGFADYEQYF; CDR3 DNA: TGCGCCAGCAGCCAAGAACGCCCGACAGGGTTCGCCGACTACGAGCAGTACTTC
V gene: TRBV9; D gene: NA; J gene: TRBJ2-3; clone size: NA; CDR3 protein: CASSFSTDTQYF; CDR3 DNA: TGTGCCAGCAGCTTCTCCACAGATACGCAGTATTTT
V gene: TRBV6-6; D gene: TRBD1; J gene: TRBJ1-5; clone size: NA; CDR3 protein: CASSRDRISNQPQHF; CDR3 DNA: TGTGCCAGCAGTCGGGACAGAATAAGCAATCAGCCCCAGCATTTT
V gene: TRBV5-6; D gene: TRBD1; J gene: TRBJ1-5; clone size: once; CDR3 protein: CASSLFQDRPRQPQHF; CDR3 DNA: TGTGCCAGCAGCTTGTTCCAGGACAGGCCAAGGCAGCCCCAGCATTTT
V gene: TRBV6-1; D gene: TRBD1; J gene: TRBJ2-5; clone size: NA; CDR3 protein: CASRGQTQETQYF; CDR3 DNA: TGTGCCAGCAGGGGACAGACTCAAGAGACCCAGTACTTC
V gene: TRBV27; D gene: NA; J gene: TRBJ1-4; clone size: few; CDR3 protein: CASSAGRRTNEKLFF; CDR3 DNA: TGTGCCAGCAGCGCAGGGCGCAGGACTAATGAAAAACTGTTTTTT
V gene: TRBV5-4; D gene: NA; J gene: TRBJ2-7; clone size: NA; CDR3 protein: CASSFPNRDSRQYF; CDR3 DNA: TGTGCCAGCAGCTTCCCAAATAGAGACAGCCGACAGTACTTC
V gene: TRBV2; D gene: NA; J gene: TRBJ2-2; clone size: NA; CDR3 protein: CASSGGPTGELFF; CDR3 DNA: TGTGCCAGCAGTGGAGGGCCCACCGGGGAGCTGTTTTTT
V gene: TRBV5-6; D gene: NA; J gene: TRBJ2-5; clone size: NA; CDR3 protein: CASSLSIKETQYF; CDR3 DNA: TGTGCCAGCAGCTTGTCTATTAAAGAGACCCAGTACTTC
V gene: TRBV4-2; D gene: TRBD1; J gene: TRBJ1-6; clone size: NA; CDR3 protein: CASSQPGGNSPLHF; CDR3 DNA: TGTGCCAGCAGCCAGCCAGGGGGTAATTCACCCCTCCACTTT
V gene: TRBV7-9; D gene: NA; J gene: TRBJ1-2; clone size: NA; CDR3 protein: CASNPPLRPYGYTF; CDR3 DNA: TGTGCCAGCAACCCTCCTCTGCGCCCCTATGGCTACACCTTC
V gene: TRBV18; D gene: NA; J gene: TRBJ2-4; clone size: NA; CDR3 protein: CASSPPGDRDIQYF; CDR3 DNA: TGTGCCAGCTCACCCCCAGGGGATAGAGACATTCAGTACTTC
V gene: TRBV7-9; D gene: TRBD1; J gene: TRBJ1-2; clone size: NA; CDR3 protein: CASSLGLARTGSNYGYTF; CDR3 DNA: TGTGCCAGCAGCTTAGGTTTGGCCCGGACAGGATCTAACTATGGCTACACCTTC
V gene: TRBV2; D gene: NA; J gene: TRBJ2-3; clone size: NA; CDR3 protein: CASSYRGATDTQYF; CDR3 DNA: TGTGCCAGCTCCTATCGGGGGGCCACAGATACGCAGTATTTT
V gene: TRBV4-3; D gene: NA; J gene: TRBJ2-3; clone size: NA; CDR3 protein: CASSQVRSATDTQYF; CDR3 DNA: TGCGCCAGCAGCCAAGTTCGGTCTGCCACAGATACGCAGTATTTT
V gene: TRBV19; D gene: NA; J gene: TRBJ2-5; clone size: NA; CDR3 protein: CASKSSDSYQETQYF; CDR3 DNA: TGTGCCAGTAAGTCTAGCGACTCCTATCAAGAGACCCAGTACTTC
V gene: TRBV6-1; D gene: TRBD1; J gene: TRBJ2-7; clone size: NA; CDR3 protein: CASRQHGQGVYEQYF; CDR3 DNA: TGTGCCAGCAGGCAACACGGACAGGGTGTATACGAGCAGTACTTC
V gene: TRBV27; D gene: TRBD1; J gene: TRBJ2-3; clone size: NA; CDR3 protein: CASSLYEAPGQIQDTQYF; CDR3 DNA: TGTGCCAGCAGTTTATATGAGGCCCCGGGACAGATCCAAGATACGCAGTATTTT
V gene: TRBV11-2; D gene: NA; J gene: TRBJ2-1; clone size: NA; CDR3 protein: CASSLVGTFGEQFF; CDR3 DNA: TGTGCCAGCAGCTTAGTCGGGACATTTGGAGAGCAGTTCTTC
V gene: TRBV4-1; D gene: NA; J gene: TRBJ2-1; clone size: NA; CDR3 protein: CASSQTGFAYNEQFF; CDR3 DNA: TGCGCCAGCAGCCAAACAGGGTTCGCCTACAATGAGCAGTTCTTC
V gene: TRBV7-2; D gene: NA; J gene: TRBJ2-2; clone size: once; CDR3 protein: CASSVQGWGTGELFF; CDR3 DNA: TGTGCCAGCAGCGTACAGGGTTGGGGCACCGGGGAGCTGTTTTTT